This T cell receptor (beta chain) was recorded in a study of shared clonotypes between healthy human individuals. Measured with immunoSEQ multiplex PCR; TCRdb has only the in-frame clones, and not every one. The profile shows under 600,000 clones, around 95% of them singletons. This CDR3 is built from 14 residues. V lost 9 bases to trimming and J lost 2 bases, with 15 bases between them. Germline V gives CDR1 ENHRY, CDR2 SYGVKD. The origin of this receptor is a woman in her 30s in good health. The chain is built from TRBV10-3 and TRBJ2-3; D could derive from TRBD1 or TRBD2 (6 bases each). Sequences were obtained from naive CD4+ T cells sorted from blood. Noted subset: CD45RA+ positively selected. CDR3: CAIGAPGATDTQYF. The CDR3 region has the DNA TGTGCCATAGGGGCCCCGGGGGCCACAGATACGCAGTATTTT.